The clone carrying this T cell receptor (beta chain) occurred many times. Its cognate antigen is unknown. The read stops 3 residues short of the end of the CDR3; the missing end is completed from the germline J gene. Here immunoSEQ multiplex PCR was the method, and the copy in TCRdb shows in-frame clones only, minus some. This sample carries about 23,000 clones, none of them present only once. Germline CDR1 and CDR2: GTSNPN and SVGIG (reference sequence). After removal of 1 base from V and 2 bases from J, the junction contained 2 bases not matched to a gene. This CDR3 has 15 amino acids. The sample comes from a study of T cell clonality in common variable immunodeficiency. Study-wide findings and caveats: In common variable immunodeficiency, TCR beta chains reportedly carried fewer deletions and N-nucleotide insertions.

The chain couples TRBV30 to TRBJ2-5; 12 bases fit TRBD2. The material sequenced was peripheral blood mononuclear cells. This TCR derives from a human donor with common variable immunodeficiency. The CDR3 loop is CAWSEGLAGQETQYF. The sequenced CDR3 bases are TGTGCCTGGAGTGAAGGACTAGCGGGACAAGAGACC.